The source of this TCR beta chain is a study of blood T cell repertoires in COVID-19. Study context: Sample material is recorded as cDNA or gDNA derived from T cells, B-cell-depleted T cells, or PBMCs.

Some clones are missing from TCRdb's copy, which holds only in-frame ones; the method was immunoSEQ multiplex PCR. The profile covers 100,000 to 120,000 clones, with around 89% appearing a single time and 3% to 4% taken by the ten largest. The CDR3 totals 15 residues. The V end was cut by 6 bases, the J end by 2 bases, with 14 bases between. CDR1 and CDR2 from the germline V gene are LNHDA and SQIVND (reference sequence). Material: peripheral blood. The J gene is TRBJ1-3, the V gene TRBV19, with a tentative D call TRBD1 (6 bases). The clonotype was recovered from a woman between 45 and 65 years old with acute or convalescent COVID-19. Here the CDR3 reads CASSTNRVPGNTIYF. CDR3 bases: TGTGCCAGTAGCACCAACAGGGTTCCTGGAAACACCATATATTTT.